This TCR beta chain was obtained from a study of control samples from healthy donors and cancer patients. Produced via immunoSEQ multiplex PCR; TCRdb's table is partial and in-frame only. The sample has around 110,000 clones; 93% are singletons. V trimming: 5 bases; J trimming: 3 bases; junction bases outside the gene matches: 6. This CDR3 contains 15 residues. Germline CDR1 is SEHNR and CDR2 is FQNEAQ (reference sequence). V usage is TRBV7-9 and J usage is TRBJ2-3, with 9 positions matching TRBD2. The sample taken for sequencing was blood. This receptor was obtained from a man in his thirties or forties in good health. The CDR3 nucleotides are TGTGCCAGCAGCCCCGGGACTAGCCGTACAGATACGCAGTATTTT. This codes for CASSPGTSRTDTQYF.